This entry describes one TCR beta chain. The antigen remains unidentified. Assay: immunoSEQ multiplex PCR; the TCRdb copy retains only in-frame clones and omits some. The sample includes 350,000 to 450,000 clones, about 89% of them seen just once. This entry comes from a study of Ad26.COV2.S vaccination and SARS-CoV-2 variants. As for the study in general: The study gave Ad26.COV2.S intramuscularly, once or twice 56 days apart.

The treatment was: 15 to 20 received Ad26.COV2.S at low or high dose, single or two shots; several received placebo; per-sample allocation not given. It was on day 63 after the first vaccine or placebo injection that samples were taken. It was an adult aged 18-55 years in Boston who was the donor. An Ad26 vector carrying the Wuhan-strain SARS-CoV-2 spike served as the vaccine. V lost 2 bases, J lost 9 bases, and 2 bases stayed unmatched. Germline assignment: CDR1 LGHNT and CDR2 FRNRAP. This CDR3 has 13 amino acids. Notes on the study in general: Overall T cell responses may have been underestimated by the analyses of TCR breadth and depth.

This sequence originates from a person between 18 and 65 years old who received the Ad26.COV2.S COVID-19 vaccine or a placebo. The genes are TRBV12-5 and TRBJ2-1, with TRBD2 identical over 9 bases. The specimen was peripheral blood, collected in a trial of Ad26.COV2.S vaccine versus placebo. CDR3 sequence: CASGLISGSEQFF. The DNA for the CDR3 is TGTGCTAGTGGTTTGATTAGCGGGAGTGAGCAGTTCTTC.